The 2 T cell receptor beta chains below all came from one sample that was sequenced in a study of T cells in Graves' hyperthyroidism and ophthalmopathy. Regions amplified from RNA transcripts were the TCR beta CDR3 regions. The HTBI set primed first-round TCR CDR3 RT-PCR. One entry per CDR3 protein, called by TCRdb with MiXCR from the multiplex PCR reads. The sample comprises under 400,000 distinct CDR3 sequences, roughly 13% of which are singletons, and 9.2% rests with the top ten. Sequencing used blood. The source is a woman aged 18-30 years with Graves' hyperthyroidism.

This clonotype showed up many times. The chain uses TRBV28 and TRBJ2-1; 13 nucleotides line up with TRBD2. The CDR3 is made up of 18 amino acids. With 9 bases clipped from V and 3 bases from J, the junction kept 14 bases outside the gene matches. Germline assignment: CDR1 MDHEN and CDR2 SYDVKM. CDR3 amino acids: CASLATSGRAYVYNEQFF. In nucleotides, the CDR3 is TGTGCCAGTCTAGCCACTAGCGGGAGGGCCTATGTCTACAATGAGCAGTTCTTC. Drawing the rest from reference TRBV28 and TRBJ2-1, the complete variable domain is DVKVTQSSRYLVKRTGEKVFLECVQDMDHENMFWYRQDPGLGLRLIYFSYDVKMKEKGDIPEGYSVSREKKERFSLILESASTNQTSMYLCASLATSGRAYVYNEQFFGPGTRLTVL.

This clonotype was seen a few times. The chain links TRBV6-1 to TRBJ2-1; 9 bases agree with TRBD2. The CDR3 sequence is 18 residues long. Losses at the gene ends were 7 bases for V and 0 bases for J; bases not matched to a gene: 13. The V gene's germline CDR1 is MNHNS and CDR2 SASEGT. The DNA of the CDR3 is TGTGCCAGCAATCCAGGGGGTAGCGGGGGCCACTCCTACAATGAGCAGTTCTTC. Translated, it gives CASNPGGSGGHSYNEQFF.